The source of this T cell receptor beta chain is a study of shared clonotypes between healthy human individuals. Terminally differentiated effector memory CD45RA+ cells were excluded from the naive CD8 cells, which were CD45RO-negative and positively selected for CCR7. The donors, all of them Caucasian adults, lived in Nashville, Tennessee. Per germline, CDR1 LNHDA and CDR2 SQIVND (reference sequence). The CDR3 has 12 residues. As for this clone: What it binds is unknown. Mismatch with germline at one junction end may stem from a read error.

It was across several immunoSEQ plates that each subset's genomic DNA was evenly split. Authors' data handling: With immunoSEQ giving junction-only sequences and no quality scores, filtering differed. The method was immunoSEQ multiplex PCR; TCRdb's version includes in-frame clones alone and lacks a portion of them. The D gene and trimming were derived from the DNA, and the V and J assignments and clone size from that table. This sample has approximately 650,000 clones; less than 97% occur once, and the top ten carry approximately 0.1%. Study conclusions and caveats: Though the depth was large, rarefaction showed that sorted-subset sequencing was incomplete.

Sequenced sample: naive CD8+ T cells sorted from blood. This rearrangement joins TRBV19 to TRBJ2-1; no definite D call. The TCR originated in a woman in her 30s in good health. CDR3 region: CATVLGPNQQFF. CDR3 nucleotides: TGTGCCACTGTGCTTGGGCCCAATCAGCAGTTCTTC.